These 16 T cell receptor beta chains came from one sample sequenced in a study of shared clonotypes between healthy human individuals. Some clones are missing from TCRdb's copy, which holds only in-frame ones; the method was immunoSEQ multiplex PCR. The table lists around 560,000 clones, 85% to 95% of them singletons. The naive CD8 fraction comprised CD45RO-negative cells positively selected for CCR7 and excluded terminally differentiated effector memory CD45RA+ cells. Material: naive CD8+ T cells sorted from blood. Source of these receptors: a woman younger than 45 in good health.

This clone appeared a single time. This chain links TRBV27 with TRBJ2-2, with a possible D match to TRBD2 (5 bases). The germline V gene has CDR1 MNHEY and CDR2 SMNVEV (reference sequence). CDR3 size: 17 residues. Trimming cost V 3 bases and J 4 bases, with 18 bases left between them. CDR3 sequence (DNA): TGTGCCAGCAGTTTCCATGCCCTTGTAGGAGGCACCGGGGAGCTGTTTTTT. It codes for CASSFHALVGGTGELFF.

V is TRBV9 and J is TRBJ2-2; 9 bases fit TRBD1. CDR3 length equals 15 residues. Germline-derived CDR1 and CDR2 are SGDLS and YYNGEE. V lost 4 bases, J lost 3 bases, and 4 bases stayed unmatched. CDR3 in amino acids: CASSSWTGDTGELFF. The CDR3 bases are TGTGCCAGCAGCAGCTGGACAGGGGACACCGGGGAGCTGTTTTTT.

The count of this clone is one. The V and J genes are TRBV4-1 and TRBJ2-7, with TRBD2 identical over 7 bases. The CDR3 is made up of 15 amino acids. From germline, CDR1 is MGHRA and CDR2 YSYEKL. Trimming took 3 bases from V and 3 from J; bases not matched to a gene: 8. DNA for the CDR3: TGCGCCAGCAGCCATATCGTGGGAGGGTACTACGAGCAGTACTTC. Residues: CASSHIVGGYYEQYF.

The chain links TRBV15 to TRBJ2-3; D unclear. CDR1 and CDR2 (germline): LNHNV, YYDKDF (reference sequence). The germline V and J ends were trimmed by 6 bases and 1 base, with 8 bases remaining between them. The length of the CDR3 is 13 residues. The CDR3 DNA reads as TGTGCCACCAGAGGGATGGGCACAGATACGCAGTATTTT. Amino acid sequence: CATRGMGTDTQYF. Full variable domain (rest looked up from reference TRBV15 and TRBJ2-3): DAMVIQNPRYQVTQFGKPVTLSCSQTLNHNVMYWYQQKSSQAPKLLFHYYDKDFNNEADTPDNFQSRRPNTSFCFLDIRSPGLGDTAMYLCATRGMGTDTQYFGPGTRLTVL.

In nucleotides, the CDR3 is TGTGCCAGCACAGGCCCCGATTCGACAGGGGGCGGCGAGCAGTACTTC. Protein sequence: CASTGPDSTGGGEQYF. The chain links TRBV5-7 to TRBJ2-7; 10 positions match TRBD1. TRBV5-7 falls under the ORF class, with uncertain function. The junction had 15 bases not matched to a gene; V was cut back by 6 bases and J by 6 bases. This CDR3 is built from 16 residues.

In regard to this clone: The same CDR3 arises from other DNA sequences in this sample as well. This sequence joins TRBV28 and TRBJ2-4, with D uncertain. This CDR3 region has 14 residues. The V and J ends lost 2 bases and 0 bases respectively, with 5 bases between them. CDR1 is MDHEN and CDR2 is SYDVKM in the germline V gene. The CDR3 region is CASSLQLAKNIQYF. The CDR3 nucleotides are TGTGCCAGCAGTTTACAACTAGCCAAAAACATTCAGTACTTC.

The chain uses TRBV18 and TRBJ2-7; 11 bases align to TRBD2. Trimming at V came to 5 bases and at J to 4 bases, leaving 4 bases not matched to a gene. CDR3 length: 14 residues. CDR1 KGHSH and CDR2 LQKENI come from the germline V gene. DNA for the CDR3: TGTGCCAGCTCATTAGCGGGAGGGGAATACGAGCAGTACTTC. Its translation is CASSLAGGEYEQYF.

The chain joins TRBV10-3 to TRBJ2-7; 11 nucleotides agree with TRBD2. Germline assignment: CDR1 ENHRY and CDR2 SYGVKD. After removal of 0 bases from V and 4 bases from J, the junction contained 2 bases not matched to a gene. The CDR3 consists of 15 residues. CDR3 nucleotide sequence: TGTGCCATCAGTGAGTCTGGGACTAGCGGATACGAGCAGTACTTC. Residues: CAISESGTSGYEQYF.

The chain carries TRBV10-3 and TRBJ2-5; TRBD1 is a possible D gene (5 bases). The better agreement between TRBJ2-7 and the DNA end casts doubt on the J call. CDR1 is ENHRY and CDR2 is SYGVKD in the germline V gene. The CDR3 length is 15 residues. The CDR3 bases are TGTGCCATCAGTGGCCGCCAAGACAGAAACTACGAGCAGTACTTC. Amino acid sequence: CAISGRQDRNYEQYF.

The CDR3 spells CASSYSESRHEQFF. CDR3 sequence (DNA): TGTGCCAGCAGTTACTCGGAGTCGCGCCATGAGCAGTTCTTC. V is TRBV6-5 and J is TRBJ2-1; D remains ambiguous. The CDR3 covers 14 residues. The germline gives CDR1 MNHEY, CDR2 SVGAGI. V lost 0 bases and J lost 8, with 11 bases in between.

The chain couples TRBV7-9 to TRBJ1-5; D not resolved. In germline, CDR1 is SEHNR, CDR2 FQNEAQ (reference sequence). V was shortened by 5 bases and J by 5 bases, with 10 bases between the two germline ends. CDR3 length equals 13 residues. The CDR3: CASSVNQYQPQHF. The CDR3 nucleotides are TGTGCCAGCAGCGTCAACCAGTATCAGCCCCAGCATTTT. Combining the CDR3 with reference TRBV7-9 and TRBJ1-5 gives the whole variable domain DTGVSQNPRHKITKRGQNVTFRCDPISEHNRLYWYRQTLGQGPEFLTYFQNEAQLEKSRLLSDRFSAERPKGSFSTLEIQRTEQGDSAMYLCASSVNQYQPQHFGDGTRLSIL.

Details on this clone: Other DNA sequences in the same sample also yield this CDR3. The gene calls are TRBV9 and TRBJ1-1, with TRBD1 as a possible D gene (5 bases). The CDR3 contains 14 residues. Trimming stripped 0 bases from V and 1 base from J, with 7 bases between. The germline CDR1 and CDR2 sequences are SGDLS and YYNGEE. The CDR3 loop reads CASSVGQGNTEAFF. CDR3 bases: TGTGCCAGCAGCGTAGGTCAGGGGAACACTGAAGCTTTCTTT.

The chain couples TRBV19 to TRBJ2-5; either TRBD1 or TRBD2 may fit D (5 bases each). The J call may be faulty, since TRBJ2-7 better matches the DNA end. Germline CDR1 is LNHDA and CDR2 is SQIVND (reference sequence). This CDR3 is built from 14 residues. CDR3 amino acids: CASSVAGSSYEQYF. The CDR3, as DNA: TGTGCCAGTAGTGTGGCAGGGAGCTCCTACGAGCAGTACTTC.

This chain uses TRBV6-1 with TRBJ2-5; possible D gene TRBD2, 5 bases. CDR1 and CDR2 (germline): MNHNS, SASEGT. The CDR3 runs 13 residues. Trimming removed 7 bases from V and 0 bases from J, with 9 bases in between. In DNA, the CDR3 is TGTGCCAGCATGGAGGAGTACCAAGAGACCCAGTACTTC. Amino acids: CASMEEYQETQYF.

As to this clone: The same CDR3 arises from other DNA sequences in this sample as well. The chain combines TRBV27 with TRBJ2-3, with 7 nucleotides matching TRBD1. With 6 bases clipped from V and 2 bases from J, the junction kept 8 bases outside the gene matches. The germline V gene encodes CDR1 MNHEY and CDR2 SMNVEV (reference sequence). CDR3 length equals 15 residues. CDR3: CASSPGTASTDTQYF. CDR3 bases: TGTGCCAGCAGCCCCGGGACAGCCTCCACAGATACGCAGTATTTT.

This chain connects TRBV4-1 to TRBJ2-7, with a tentative D call TRBD2 (5 bases). The germline CDR1 and CDR2 sequences are MGHRA and YSYEKL. Trimming left V 1 base short and J 2 bases short, with 27 bases between. The CDR3 extends over 20 amino acids. The CDR3 here is CASSQVGRGGRSRWAYEQYF. The CDR3 DNA sequence: TGCGCCAGCAGCCAAGTCGGCCGTGGAGGCAGAAGTCGTTGGGCCTACGAGCAGTACTTC.